This entry lists 23 T cell receptor beta chains sequenced from one sample in a study of T cell responses to AZD1222 COVID-19 vaccine. Assay: immunoSEQ multiplex PCR; the TCRdb copy retains only in-frame clones and omits some. The sample holds approximately 70,000 clones, around 84% seen once. The sample was peripheral blood, taken on day 0 of AZD1222 vaccination. These receptors all come from an adult in good health.

This clone was counted only a few times. The CDR3 nucleotides are TGTGCCAGCAGTGTGACAGTGTCTAATTCACCCCTCCACTTT. Its protein product is CASSVTVSNSPLHF. The chain recombines TRBV28 with TRBJ1-6; D is possibly TRBD1 (5 bases). The germline V gene encodes CDR1 MDHEN and CDR2 SYDVKM. This CDR3 region has 14 residues. Trimming pared 5 bases from V and 6 bases from J, leaving 11 bases between.

The chain employs TRBV7-2 and TRBJ2-1, with D tentatively TRBD2 (6 bases). V was trimmed by 4 bases and J by 9 bases, leaving 13 bases between them. This CDR3 has 13 residues. Germline CDR1 and CDR2: SGHTA and FQGNSA. Here the CDR3 reads CASSSQEGLEQFF. CDR3 coding DNA: TGTGCCAGCAGCTCGCAGGAGGGGCTTGAGCAGTTCTTC.

The chain links TRBV28 to TRBJ1-5; D uncertain. Trimming took off 4 bases at V and 5 bases at J, with 6 bases between the two ends. CDR1 is MDHEN, CDR2 SYDVKM, per germline. CDR3 length equals 12 residues. CDR3 in DNA: TGTGCCAGCAGTTCCAGCTATCAGCCCCAGCATTTT. It is translated as CASSSSYQPQHF.

The rearrangement links TRBV28 to TRBJ2-3, with D perhaps matching TRBD2 (7 bases). Germline assignment: CDR1 MDHEN and CDR2 SYDVKM. V gave up 8 bases and J gave up 0 bases, with 15 bases separating them. The CDR3 runs 15 residues. CDR3 amino acids: CASLRAGASTDTQYF. In DNA form, the CDR3 reads TGTGCCAGCTTGAGGGCGGGGGCTAGCACAGATACGCAGTATTTT.

The rearrangement uses TRBV7-9 and TRBJ2-1; 11 bases match TRBD2. The CDR3 has 15 amino acids. V lost 3 bases and J lost 8; bases outside the gene matches: 6. Germline V gene lookup returns CDR1 SEHNR and CDR2 FQNEAQ (reference sequence). The CDR3 DNA is TGTGCCAGCAGCTTTTATAGCGGGGGGGCGCATGAGCAGTTCTTC. Its translation: CASSFYSGGAHEQFF.

The J gene is TRBJ2-2, the V gene TRBV4-3; D ambiguous. The CDR3 consists of 13 residues. V lost 2 bases and J 13 bases, leaving 14 bases between the germline ends. Per germline, CDR1 LGHNA and CDR2 YSLEER. CDR3 sequence reads: CASSQTTPSRLFF. The CDR3 bases are TGCGCCAGCAGCCAAACTACCCCGTCTAGGCTGTTTTTT.

CDR3 sequence (DNA): TGTGCCTGGAGTATTCAGGGGAATGCTGGAAACACCATATATTTT. Its protein product is CAWSIQGNAGNTIYF. This chain connects TRBV30 to TRBJ1-3; possible D gene TRBD1, 6 bases. Germline loops: CDR1 GTSNPN, CDR2 SVGIG (reference sequence). The CDR3 runs 15 residues. Between the trimmed V and J ends, which lost 2 bases and 2 bases, there was a span of 13 bases.

This rearrangement joins TRBV20-1 to TRBJ1-5; unclear D gene. There are 13 residues in the CDR3. Trimming took 3 bases from V and 2 from J, leaving 8 bases between them. Germline V lookup: CDR1 DFQATT, CDR2 SNEGSKA (reference sequence). For the CDR3, the DNA is TGCAGTGCTAGTGCACGGGGCAATCAGCCCCAGCATTTT. Amino acids: CSASARGNQPQHF.

V is TRBV28 and J is TRBJ2-5; the D is unclear. The ends were cut back, 6 bases at V and 1 base at J, with 15 bases in the middle. CDR1 and CDR2 (germline): MDHEN, SYDVKM. This CDR3 is 15 amino acids long. CDR3 nucleotides: TGTGCCAGCAGCTTGCTGTTTGGCCCCCAAGAGACCCAGTACTTC. Translation gives CASSLLFGPQETQYF.

The CDR3 region has the DNA TGTGCCAGCAGCCGGGACACGACCTACAATGAGCAGTTCTTC. Its protein is CASSRDTTYNEQFF. The chain links TRBV3-1 (or the pseudogene TRBV3-2) to TRBJ2-1; possibly TRBD1 for D (6 bases). V lost 4 bases and J lost 2, with 9 bases in between. Germline loops: CDR1 LGHDT, CDR2 YNNKEL (reference sequence). CDR3 length: 14 residues.

V and J are TRBV24-1 and TRBJ1-5; no clear D. The CDR3 loop spans 13 amino acids. Germline values: CDR1 KGHDR, CDR2 SFDVKD. Trimming pared 5 bases from V and 5 bases from J, leaving 9 bases between. The CDR3 DNA follows: TGTGCCACCAGTGCGACGAGAGATCAGCCCCAGCATTTT. Amino acid sequence: CATSATRDQPQHF.

This rearrangement joins TRBV3-1 (or the pseudogene TRBV3-2) to TRBJ1-4, with 9 bases matching TRBD1. The germline V gene encodes CDR1 LGHDT and CDR2 YNNKEL (reference sequence). The CDR3 has 15 amino acids. V was clipped by 4 bases and J by 6 bases; unmatched bases: 6. The CDR3 reads CASSPGQGRYEKLFF. CDR3 DNA: TGTGCCAGCAGCCCGGGACAGGGACGTTATGAAAAACTGTTTTTT.

As for this clone: At one boundary the junction diverges from the germline segment, which might be a read error. This rearrangement joins TRBV3-1 (or the pseudogene TRBV3-2) to TRBJ2-5; D is ambiguous. Germline CDR1 and CDR2: LGHDT and YNNKEL (reference sequence). The CDR3 length is 13 residues. CDR3 residues: CSSSLLAEETQYF. Written as DNA, the CDR3 is TGTTCCAGCTCCCTTCTGGCGGAAGAGACCCAGTACTTC.

This clone has a handful of counts. The J gene is TRBJ2-5, the V gene TRBV7-2; tentative D call: TRBD2 (7 bases). CDR3 length equals 16 residues. Trimming shortened V by 6 bases and J by 4 bases, and 21 bases separated the two germline ends. Germline CDR1 reads SGHTA; CDR2 reads FQGNSA. CDR3 amino acids: CASSPLHRGAGETQYF. The CDR3 DNA is TGTGCCAGCAGTCCCCTACATCGGGGGGCCGGAGAGACCCAGTACTTC. Using reference TRBV7-2 and TRBJ2-5 for the parts outside the CDR3, the full variable domain is GAGVSQSPSNKVTEKGKDVELRCDPISGHTALYWYRQSLGQGLEFLIYFQGNSAPDKSGLPSDRFSAERTGGSVSTLTIQRTQQEDSAVYLCASSPLHRGAGETQYFGPGTRLLVL.

This clone was observed a few times. The chain couples TRBV5-1 to TRBJ1-2; TRBD1 matches at 9 bases. Unmatched junction bases numbered 11, after V lost 4 bases and J lost 7 bases. Germline V gives CDR1 SGHRS, CDR2 YFSETQ. The CDR3 loop spans 15 amino acids. CDR3 coding DNA: TGCGCCAGCAGCCGTCCCGGGACAGGGAAGGTTGGCTACACCTTC. As protein: CASSRPGTGKVGYTF.

The gene calls are TRBV6-5 and TRBJ1-4; D is undetermined. The ends were cut back, 6 bases at V and 8 bases at J, with 16 bases in the middle. This CDR3 contains 14 residues. Germline CDR1 is MNHEY and CDR2 is SVGAGI. The CDR3 nucleotides are TGTGCCAGCAGCCTGGTCCTCAGAGGGGAAAAACTGTTTTTT. This codes for CASSLVLRGEKLFF.

V and J are TRBV6-5 and TRBJ1-2; D is perhaps TRBD1 (6 bases). The CDR3 loop spans 15 amino acids. Germline CDR1 MNHEY, CDR2 SVGAGI. Trimming left V 0 bases short and J 8 bases short, with 16 bases between. CDR3 region: CASSYSTTGQRGYTF. For the CDR3, the DNA is TGTGCCAGCAGTTACTCGACGACAGGCCAGCGAGGCTACACCTTC.

The V and J genes are TRBV29-1 and TRBJ2-7; D is undetermined. The length of the CDR3 is 15 residues. CDR1 SQVTM and CDR2 ANQGSEA come from the germline V gene. Written as DNA, the CDR3 is TGCAGGTCCTTGACCCGATGGACCCTCCAAGAGGAGCAGTACTTC. It yields the protein CRSLTRWTLQEEQYF.

J is TRBJ2-3 and V is TRBV11-2; tentative D call: TRBD1 (6 bases). CDR3 length: 11 residues. Germline assignment: CDR1 SGHAT and CDR2 FQNNGV. V lost 5 bases to trimming and J lost 8 bases, with 8 bases between them. DNA of the CDR3: TGTGCCAGCAGCCGCAGGGGTACGCAGTATTTT. Protein sequence: CASSRRGTQYF.

This chain joins TRBV7-2 and TRBJ1-2; D gene uncertain. The length of the CDR3 is 16 residues. The germline V gene has CDR1 SGHTA and CDR2 FQGNSA. Deletions cut 5 bases from V and 2 bases from J, with 18 bases between. The CDR3 is CASSPRGAGNNYGYTF. In DNA form, the CDR3 reads TGTGCCAGCAGCCCACGGGGAGCGGGAAACAACTATGGCTACACCTTC.

V usage is TRBV3-1 (or the pseudogene TRBV3-2) and J usage is TRBJ2-7; TRBD2 aligns across 13 bases. The CDR3 covers 19 residues. Germline V CDR1 and CDR2: LGHDT, YNNKEL (reference sequence). J lost 0 bases, V lost 4 bases, and 12 bases had no gene match. The CDR3 nucleotides are TGTGCCAGCAGCCCCTGGACTAGCGGGGGCCTCACCCCCTCCTACGAGCAGTACTTC. Protein: CASSPWTSGGLTPSYEQYF.

This rearrangement joins TRBV7-2 to TRBJ1-5; 9 nucleotides align to TRBD1. This CDR3 contains 14 residues. The V gene end was trimmed by 5 bases and the J gene end by 5 bases; junction bases not matched to a gene: 4. Germline CDR1 SGHTA, CDR2 FQGNSA. The CDR3 DNA reads TGTGCCAGCAGCCCCTGGACAGGGGATCAGCCCCAGCATTTT. It is translated as CASSPWTGDQPQHF.

J is TRBJ2-2 and V is TRBV5-4; D is unresolved. Per germline, CDR1 SGHNT and CDR2 YYREEE (reference sequence). This CDR3 contains 14 residues. V was cut by 0 bases and J by 1 base, with 4 bases left in between. The CDR3 sequence: CASSLDRNTGELFF. In DNA form, the CDR3 reads TGTGCCAGCAGCTTGGACAGGAACACCGGGGAGCTGTTTTTT.